The 23 T cell receptor beta chains below come from one sample, sequenced in a study of blood T cells in healthy people across ages. PCR was performed a second time for about 7 to 12 cycles using a sample-barcoded 5' primer and a J-beta primer mix. TCRdb re-called the 5' RACE reads with MiXCR, one entry per CDR3 protein. The sample includes under 2,000,000 distinct CDR3 sequences, about 50% of them seen just once. Sequenced: blood. The origin of the receptors is a woman aged 40 to 50 in good health.

V usage is TRBV12-3 or TRBV12-4 and J usage is TRBJ1-5; D is undetermined. Trimming took 6 bases from V and 5 from J, leaving 17 bases between them. The CDR3 is made up of 15 amino acids. The DNA of the CDR3 is TGTGCCAGCAGCCCGAGGTCGGCAAGGGATCAGCCCCAGCATTTT. It translates to CASSPRSARDQPQHF.

This clonotype was observed a few times. V usage is TRBV4-3 and J usage is TRBJ2-3; D not certain. The V and J ends lost 0 bases and 6 bases respectively, with 13 bases between them. From germline, CDR1 is LGHNA and CDR2 YSLEER. CDR3 length: 15 amino acids. The CDR3 DNA is TGCGCCAGCAGCCAAGATAACATGGGTAGGGATACGCAGTATTTT. Protein product: CASSQDNMGRDTQYF.

This clonotype was seen more than once but under ten times. This rearrangement joins TRBV5-6 to TRBJ2-5; D gene unclear. With 5 bases removed from V and 3 bases from J, the gap between germline ends came to 26 bases. Germline lookup yields CDR1 SGHDT and CDR2 YYEEEE. The CDR3 consists of 18 residues. DNA for the CDR3: TGTGCCAGCAGTCCAGATTTAGGCGGCCCCCGGAATAAAGAGACCCAGTACTTC. This encodes CASSPDLGGPRNKETQYF.

This clonotype was seen a handful of times. This chain joins TRBV20-1 and TRBJ2-1; D not certain. The length of the CDR3 is 13 residues. Trimming took 5 bases from V and 0 from J, leaving 8 bases between them. Germline-derived CDR1 and CDR2 are DFQATT and SNEGSKA (reference sequence). CDR3 nucleotide sequence: TGCAGTGCTGAAGTTGGCTCCTACAATGAGCAGTTCTTC. Translated, it gives CSAEVGSYNEQFF.

This clonotype was detected only once. This chain uses TRBV10-1 with TRBJ2-5, with D tentatively TRBD2 (6 bases). The DNA matches TRBJ2-1 better at its end, which makes the J call doubtful. The germline V gene encodes CDR1 WNHNN and CDR2 SYGVQD (reference sequence). CDR3 size: 13 residues. The CDR3 nucleotides are TGCGCCAGCAGTGCCGGGGGTCAAGAGACCCAGTTCTTC. Amino acid sequence: CASSAGGQETQFF.

This clonotype has just a few counts. The chain joins TRBV6-5 to TRBJ2-3; D perhaps matches TRBD2 (5 bases). The CDR3 covers 14 residues. Trimming shortened V by 2 bases and J by 5 bases, and 11 bases separated the two germline ends. Germline V gives CDR1 MNHEY, CDR2 SVGAGI. The CDR3 sequence is CASSYEGNGDTQYF. For the CDR3, the DNA is TGTGCCAGCAGTTACGAGGGTAACGGAGATACGCAGTATTTT.

The chain couples TRBV20-1 to TRBJ2-1; TRBD2 agrees at 12 bases. There are 14 residues in the CDR3. The V gene's germline CDR1 is DFQATT and CDR2 SNEGSKA (reference sequence). Losses at the gene ends were 5 bases for V and 5 bases for J; bases not matched to a gene: 4. This CDR3 reads CSAPRLAGDNEQFF. The CDR3 DNA reads TGCAGTGCTCCCCGACTAGCGGGGGACAATGAGCAGTTCTTC.

The CDR3 sequence is CASSLDGVCTDTQYF. DNA for the CDR3: TGTGCCAGCAGCTTAGACGGGGTGTGCACAGATACGCAGTATTTT. The genes are TRBV7-2 and TRBJ2-3, with D maybe TRBD2 (5 bases). Per the germline V gene, CDR1 is SGHTA and CDR2 is FQGNSA. This CDR3 is built from 15 residues. Deletions cut 1 base from V and 1 base from J, with 9 bases between.

The chain links TRBV3-1 to TRBJ1-2; the D is unclear. The CDR3 has 14 amino acids. Germline-derived CDR1 and CDR2 are LGHDT and YNNKEL (reference sequence). The ends were cut back, 0 bases at V and 3 bases at J, with 8 bases in the middle. The CDR3 sequence is CASSQEGSYYGYTF. The CDR3 DNA sequence: TGTGCCAGCAGCCAAGAGGGGTCATACTATGGCTACACCTTC.

V gene TRBV13 combines with J gene TRBJ1-4; TRBD1 aligns across 7 bases. Germline V gene data show CDR1 as PRHDT and CDR2 as FYEKMQ (reference sequence). The V segment lost 5 bases and the J segment 2 bases; nucleotides outside the gene matches: 8. The CDR3 has 16 residues. CDR3 DNA: TGTGCCAGCAGCCACACAACAGGGGCGACTAATGAAAAACTGTTTTTT. It codes for CASSHTTGATNEKLFF.

The rearrangement uses TRBV5-6 and TRBJ2-6, with 12 bases lining up with TRBD1. Germline CDR1 and CDR2: SGHDT and YYEEEE. Germline trimming cut 4 bases from V and 4 bases from J; bases unmatched to any gene: 9. This CDR3 contains 18 residues. The CDR3 is CASSHPGQGASGANVLTF. In DNA, the CDR3 is TGTGCCAGCAGCCACCCGGGACAGGGGGCATCAGGGGCCAACGTCCTGACTTTC.

This clonotype was found a few times. V gene TRBV9 combines with J gene TRBJ2-3, with 9 bases lining up with TRBD2. V gave up 4 bases and J gave up 6 bases; unmatched junction bases: 6. Germline V gene lookup returns CDR1 SGDLS and CDR2 YYNGEE. The CDR3 extends over 14 amino acids. CDR3 sequence: CASSLRGGLDTQYF. CDR3 in DNA: TGTGCCAGCAGCCTGCGGGGGGGCCTTGATACGCAGTATTTT.

The chain is built from TRBV7-2 and TRBJ2-7; D not certain. The CDR3 runs to 15 residues. Germline CDR1 and CDR2: SGHTA and FQGNSA. Trimming pared 2 bases from V and 2 bases from J, leaving 13 bases between. The CDR3 loop is CASSLFRQDTYEQYF. The CDR3 DNA is TGTGCCAGCAGCTTATTCCGGCAGGATACCTACGAGCAGTACTTC.

The V and J genes are TRBV20-1 and TRBJ2-1; no reliable D call. V lost 3 bases, J lost 8 bases, and 11 bases lay in between. CDR1 DFQATT and CDR2 SNEGSKA come from the germline V gene (reference sequence). The CDR3 has 12 amino acids. CDR3 in amino acids: CSASLGWDEQFF. The CDR3 DNA is TGCAGTGCTAGTTTGGGATGGGATGAGCAGTTCTTC.

This clonotype was detected only a few times. The chain joins TRBV5-1 to TRBJ1-1, with no clear D. The length of the CDR3 is 15 residues. Trimming took 6 bases from V and 3 from J, leaving 18 bases between them. Germline V gene data show CDR1 as SGHRS and CDR2 as YFSETQ. CDR3 nucleotide sequence: TGCGCCAGCAAAGAGGTACTCCTTCTGGACACTGAAGCTTTCTTT. Protein sequence: CASKEVLLLDTEAFF. Looking up the rest from reference TRBV5-1 and TRBJ1-1 gives the full variable domain: KAGVTQTPRYLIKTRGQQVTLSCSPISGHRSVSWYQQTPGQGLQFLFEYFSETQRNKGNFPGRFSGRQFSNSRSEMNVSTLELGDSALYLCASKEVLLLDTEAFFGQGTRLTVV.

The V call is TRBV20-1, the J call TRBJ2-7, with a possible D match to TRBD1 (6 bases). The CDR3 is 14 residues long. In germline, CDR1 is DFQATT, CDR2 SNEGSKA (reference sequence). The V end was cut by 0 bases, the J end by 2 bases, with 11 bases between. The CDR3, as DNA: TGCAGTGCTAGAGATCGGGACAAAACCTACGAGCAGTACTTC. Translation: CSARDRDKTYEQYF.

The V call is TRBV10-3, the J call TRBJ2-3; D uncertain. The CDR3 consists of 13 residues. The germline V gene has CDR1 ENHRY and CDR2 SYGVKD. With 1 base removed from V and 0 bases from J, the gap between germline ends came to 2 bases. The CDR3 spells CAISEYSTDTQYF. CDR3 bases: TGTGCCATCAGTGAGTATAGCACAGATACGCAGTATTTT.

The chain joins TRBV10-3 to TRBJ2-7, with 9 bases matching TRBD2. The CDR3 consists of 17 residues. The J segment lost 7 bases and the V segment lost 1 base, leaving 14 bases of the junction unmatched. Germline-derived CDR1 and CDR2 are ENHRY and SYGVKD. The DNA of the CDR3 is TGTGCCATCAGTGAGTTGGCTAGCGGGGTCTTTACGAATGAGCAGTACTTC. This encodes CAISELASGVFTNEQYF.

This chain uses TRBV2 with TRBJ2-5; D unresolved. The CDR3 runs to 13 residues. CDR1 is SNHLY and CDR2 is FYNNEI in the germline V gene. Between the trimmed V and J ends, which lost 11 bases and 0 bases, there was a span of 13 bases. This CDR3 is CAGRPTYQETQYF. DNA for the CDR3: TGTGCCGGAAGACCAACGTACCAAGAGACCCAGTACTTC.

About this clonotype itself: At one end, the junction sequence differs from germline, possibly due to a read error. The chain recombines TRBV10-3 with TRBJ1-4, with TRBD1 as a possible D gene (6 bases). Germline CDR1 and CDR2: ENHRY and SYGVKD. The CDR3 is made up of 14 amino acids. DNA of the CDR3: TGTGCCATCAGTGGGACAGATACTAATGGAAAACTGTTTTTT. It is translated as CAISGTDTNGKLFF.

This clonotype came up a few times. This chain uses TRBV6-5 with TRBJ2-5; maybe TRBD2 (6 bases). The germline CDR1 and CDR2 sequences are MNHEY and SVGAGI. CDR3 size: 14 residues. The germline V and J ends were trimmed by 5 bases and 2 bases, with 12 bases remaining between them. The CDR3 DNA reads as TGTGCCAGCAGTAATACCGGGAGACAAGAGACCCAGTACTTC. Encoded protein: CASSNTGRQETQYF.

The chain combines TRBV2 with TRBJ2-5; 10 positions agree with TRBD1. Germline CDR1 and CDR2: SNHLY and FYNNEI. The CDR3 has 13 amino acids. After removal of 10 bases from V and 4 bases from J, the junction contained 6 bases not matched to a gene. Here the CDR3 reads CATRQGALETQYF. The DNA for the CDR3 is TGTGCCACCAGACAGGGGGCTCTAGAGACCCAGTACTTC.

This clonotype was seen only once. The chain combines TRBV6-2 or TRBV6-3 with TRBJ2-1, with no clear D. Germline CDR1 is MNHEY and CDR2 is SVGEGT. V lost 0 bases and J 7 bases, leaving 10 bases between the germline ends. The length of the CDR3 is 14 residues. CDR3 protein: CASSYSPTKNEQFF. CDR3 nucleotide sequence: TGTGCCAGCAGTTACTCCCCCACGAAAAATGAGCAGTTCTTC.